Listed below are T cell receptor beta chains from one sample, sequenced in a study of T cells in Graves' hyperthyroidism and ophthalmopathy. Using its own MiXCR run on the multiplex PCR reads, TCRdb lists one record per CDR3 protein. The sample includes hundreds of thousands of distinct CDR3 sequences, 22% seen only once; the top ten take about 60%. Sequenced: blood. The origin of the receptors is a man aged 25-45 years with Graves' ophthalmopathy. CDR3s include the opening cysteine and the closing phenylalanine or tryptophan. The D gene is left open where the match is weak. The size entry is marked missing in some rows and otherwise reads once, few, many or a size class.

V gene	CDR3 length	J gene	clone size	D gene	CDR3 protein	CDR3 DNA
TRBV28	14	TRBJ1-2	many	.	CASSPLQGWDGYTF	TGTGCCAGCAGTCCATTACAGGGATGGGATGGCTACACCTTC
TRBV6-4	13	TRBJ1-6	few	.	CASSEVDNSPLHF	TGTGCCAGCAGTGAAGTGGATAATTCACCCCTCCACTTT
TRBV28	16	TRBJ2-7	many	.	CASSPAFQVGSYEQYF	TGTGCCAGCAGTCCCGCTTTCCAGGTCGGCTCCTACGAGCAGTACTTC
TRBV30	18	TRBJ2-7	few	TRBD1	CAWSPKRPGQALSYEQYF	TGTGCCTGGAGTCCCAAAAGACCAGGACAGGCCCTCTCCTACGAGCAGTACTTC
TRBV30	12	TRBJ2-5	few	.	CAWNRFEETQYF	TGTGCCTGGAATAGGTTTGAAGAGACCCAGTACTTC
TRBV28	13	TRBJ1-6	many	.	CASSLEGFSPLHF	TGTGCCAGCTCCTTGGAGGGGTTTTCACCCCTCCACTTT
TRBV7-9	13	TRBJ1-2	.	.	CASSLDSQYGYTF	TGTGCCAGCAGCTTAGATTCCCAATATGGCTACACCTTC
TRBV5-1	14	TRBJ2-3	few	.	CASSFRLRTDTQYF	TGCGCCAGCAGCTTCCGGTTACGCACAGATACGCAGTATTTT
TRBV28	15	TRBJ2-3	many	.	CASSPWGRGTDTQYF	TGTGCCAGCAGTCCTTGGGGAAGGGGCACAGATACGCAGTATTTT
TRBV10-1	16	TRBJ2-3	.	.	CASSEGTLAETDTQYF	TGCGCCAGCAGTGAGGGGACTCTAGCAGAGACAGATACGCAGTATTTT
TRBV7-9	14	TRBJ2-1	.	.	CASSLQAGYNEQFF	TGTGCCAGCAGCCTCCAGGCGGGCTACAATGAGCAGTTCTTC
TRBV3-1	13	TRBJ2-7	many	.	CASSQGSRTPQYF	TGTGCCAGCAGCCAAGGGAGTAGGACTCCGCAGTACTTC
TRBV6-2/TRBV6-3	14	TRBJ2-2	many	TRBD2	CATLAGAATGELFF	TGTGCCACCTTAGCGGGAGCTGCCACCGGGGAGCTGTTTTTT
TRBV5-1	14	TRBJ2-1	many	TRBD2	CASSSGGTRNEQFF	TGCGCCAGCAGCTCTGGGGGGACTAGAAATGAGCAGTTCTTC
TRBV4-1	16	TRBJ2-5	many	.	CASSQNVRQAESTQYF	TGCGCCAGCAGCCAAAATGTACGGCAGGCAGAAAGCACCCAGTACTTC
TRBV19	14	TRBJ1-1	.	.	CASSKDRRNTEAFF	TGTGCCAGTAGCAAAGACAGGAGAAACACTGAAGCTTTCTTT
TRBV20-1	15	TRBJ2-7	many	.	CSARDGQGLTYEQYF	TGCAGTGCTAGAGATGGGCAGGGGCTCACCTACGAGCAGTACTTC
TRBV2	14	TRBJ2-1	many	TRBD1	CASMGEGGRDEQFF	TGTGCCAGCATGGGAGAAGGGGGCAGAGATGAGCAGTTCTTC
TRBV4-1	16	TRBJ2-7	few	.	CASSQVVRTGDYEQYF	TGCGCCAGCAGCCAAGTTGTTCGAACAGGAGACTACGAGCAGTACTTC
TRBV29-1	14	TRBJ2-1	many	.	CSVAASLSYNEQFF	TGCAGCGTTGCAGCGAGTCTTTCCTACAATGAGCAGTTCTTC
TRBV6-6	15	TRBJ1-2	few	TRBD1	CASSYGAGGVYGYTF	TGTGCCAGCAGTTACGGGGCAGGGGGTGTCTATGGCTACACCTTC
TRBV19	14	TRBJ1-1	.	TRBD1	CASSHRGEDTEAFF	TGTGCCAGTAGTCACAGGGGTGAGGACACTGAAGCTTTCTTT
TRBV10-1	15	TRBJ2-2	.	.	CASSPTGIDTGELFF	TGCGCCAGCAGTCCCACAGGGATCGACACCGGGGAGCTGTTTTTT
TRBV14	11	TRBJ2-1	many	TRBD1	CASSTGGEQFF	TGTGCCAGCAGCACAGGGGGCGAGCAGTTCTTC
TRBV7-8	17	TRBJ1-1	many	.	CASSLVQGVGMNTEAFF	TGTGCCAGCAGCCTAGTACAGGGTGTGGGAATGAACACTGAAGCTTTCTTT
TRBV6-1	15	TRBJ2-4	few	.	CASSPAGARSDIQYF	TGTGCCAGCAGCCCGGCGGGCGCCAGATCGGACATTCAGTACTTC
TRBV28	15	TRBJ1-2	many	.	CASSHRTDHYYGYTF	TGTGCCAGCAGTCACCGCACAGACCACTACTATGGCTACACCTTC
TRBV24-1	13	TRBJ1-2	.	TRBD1	CATSGGTGYGYTF	TGTGCCACCAGTGGCGGGACAGGCTATGGCTACACCTTC
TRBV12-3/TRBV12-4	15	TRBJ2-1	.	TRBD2	CASSLSGGPKNEQFF	TGTGCCAGCAGTTTATCGGGAGGGCCGAAAAATGAGCAGTTCTTC
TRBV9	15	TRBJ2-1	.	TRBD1	CASSLRDREQDEQFF	TGTGCCAGCAGTCTCAGGGACAGGGAGCAGGATGAGCAGTTCTTC
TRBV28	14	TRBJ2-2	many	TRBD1	CASSYTGVGGELFF	TGTGCCAGCAGCTATACAGGGGTCGGCGGGGAGCTGTTTTTT
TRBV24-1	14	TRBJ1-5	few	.	CATSSRFSNQPQHF	TGTGCCACCAGTTCGAGATTTAGCAATCAGCCCCAGCATTTT
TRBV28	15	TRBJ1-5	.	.	CASRPTGRQGQPQHF	TGTGCCAGCAGACCTACCGGGAGGCAGGGGCAGCCCCAGCATTTT
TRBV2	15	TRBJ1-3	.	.	CASSEEILGGNTIYF	TGTGCCAGCAGTGAAGAGATACTAGGGGGAAACACCATATATTTT
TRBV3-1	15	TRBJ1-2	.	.	CASSQGAGRAYGYTF	TGTGCCAGCAGCCAAGGCGCTGGACGGGCCTATGGCTACACCTTC
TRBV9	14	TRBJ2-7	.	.	CASSSHWAIYEQYF	TGTGCCAGCAGTTCCCACTGGGCGATCTACGAGCAGTACTTC
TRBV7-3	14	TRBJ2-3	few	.	CASSLRGSTDTQYF	TGTGCCAGCAGCTTAAGGGGAAGCACAGATACGCAGTATTTT
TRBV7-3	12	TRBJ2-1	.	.	CASSSAMGEQFF	TGTGCCAGCAGCTCAGCAATGGGGGAGCAGTTCTTC
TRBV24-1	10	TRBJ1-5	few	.	CATSNQPQHF	TGTGCCACCAGCAATCAGCCCCAGCATTTT
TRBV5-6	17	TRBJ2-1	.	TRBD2	CASSLRTSGTSYNEQFF	TGTGCCAGCAGCCTCCGGACTAGCGGGACATCTTACAATGAGCAGTTCTTC